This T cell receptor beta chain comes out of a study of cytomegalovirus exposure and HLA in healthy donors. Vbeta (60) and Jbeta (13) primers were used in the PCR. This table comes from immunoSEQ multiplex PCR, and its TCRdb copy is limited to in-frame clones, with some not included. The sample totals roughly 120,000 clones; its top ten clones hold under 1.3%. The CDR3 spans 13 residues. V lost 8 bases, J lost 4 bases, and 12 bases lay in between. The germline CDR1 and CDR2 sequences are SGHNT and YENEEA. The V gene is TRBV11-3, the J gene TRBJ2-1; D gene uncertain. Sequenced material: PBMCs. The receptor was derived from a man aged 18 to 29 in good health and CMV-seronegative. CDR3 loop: CASGPGPYNEQFF. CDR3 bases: TGTGCCAGCGGCCCGGGTCCTTACAATGAGCAGTTCTTC.